This passage covers 9 T cell receptor beta chains from one sample sequenced in a study of T cell clusters in autoimmune cytopenias. One tube held mixed TRB-A and TRB-B primer pools for touch-down PCR. Following a re-call of the multiplex PCR reads, TCRdb has one entry per CDR3 protein and lacks DNA. The ten most abundant clones cover 20% to 25% of a sample with about 7,400 distinct CDR3 sequences. TRB was amplified from approximately 230 ng of peripheral blood genomic DNA per sample. This sample also appeared in a second study, on T cell repertoires in aging, cancer and after chemotherapy.

Sequenced material: peripheral blood. All receptors derive from a human donor in good health.

This clonotype ranks as medium-sized in terms of frequency. The chain joins TRBV29-1 to TRBJ1-3; TCRdb's D call of TRBD1 is untestable without DNA. The CDR3 has 13 residues. CDR1 is SQVTM and CDR2 is ANQGSEA in the germline V gene. CDR3: CSVALSTGNTIYF.

This clonotype is labeled medium-sized based on frequency. V and J are TRBV19 and TRBJ2-1; the TCRdb D gene call, TRBD1, has no DNA to confirm it. Germline V lookup: CDR1 LNHDA, CDR2 SQIVND (reference sequence). The CDR3 contains 13 residues. CDR3 amino acids: CASSRDGYNEQFF.

The V gene is TRBV6-1, the J gene TRBJ2-2; the D call of TRBD1 rests on TCRdb alone, since no DNA is present to check it. The CDR3 spans 14 residues. Germline-derived CDR1 and CDR2 are MNHNS and SASEGT. The CDR3 loop reads CASRTTGFGGELFF.

The chain links TRBV5-1 to TRBJ2-1; absent DNA, TCRdb's TRBD2 call cannot be checked. This CDR3 contains 18 residues. Per the germline V gene, CDR1 is SGHRS and CDR2 is YFSETQ. CDR3: CASSLELAGWSSYNEQFF.

This chain connects TRBV5-4 to TRBJ2-6; with no DNA, the TCRdb D assignment of TRBD1 cannot be verified. The CDR3 has 16 residues. Germline V gene sequence: CDR1 SGHNT, CDR2 YYREEE (reference sequence). CDR3 sequence reads: CASSLKGGTGANVLTF. Full variable domain (missing parts from reference TRBV5-4 and TRBJ2-6): ETGVTQSPTHLIKTRGQQVTLRCSSQSGHNTVSWYQQALGQGPQFIFQYYREEENGRGNFPPRFSGLQFPNYSSELNVNALELDDSALYLCASSLKGGTGANVLTFGAGSRLTVL.

The gene calls are TRBV27 and TRBJ2-7; TCRdb returns TRBD2, unconfirmable since there is no DNA. The CDR3 is 11 residues long. CDR1 is MNHEY, CDR2 SMNVEV, per germline (reference sequence). The CDR3 region is CASRYYGEQYF.

J is TRBJ2-1 and V is TRBV10-1; the TCRdb D gene call, TRBD2, has no DNA to confirm it. Germline V gene sequence: CDR1 WNHNN, CDR2 SYGVQD (reference sequence). The CDR3 sequence is 15 residues long. CDR3 in amino acids: CASSPGVAAYNEQFF.

This chain joins TRBV5-1 and TRBJ2-5; TCRdb names TRBD2, which stays unverified in the absence of DNA. Germline assignment: CDR1 SGHRS and CDR2 YFSETQ. This CDR3 is 14 amino acids long. The CDR3 sequence is CASSPGLRQETQYF.

By frequency, this clonotype is medium-sized (0.01 to 0.1%). The chain uses TRBV19 and TRBJ2-2. In germline, CDR1 is LNHDA, CDR2 SQIVND (reference sequence). This CDR3 has 11 residues. CDR3 region: CASQWKGELFF.